This is a list of T cell receptor beta chains from one sample in a study of blood T cell repertoires in COVID-19. Sequenced by immunoSEQ multiplex PCR; TCRdb stores in-frame clones only, minus some. Here the sample spans 80,000 to 95,000 clones, approximately 88% being singletons. The sequenced sample consisted of peripheral blood. The receptors stem from a woman of 80 years or more with active or convalescent COVID-19. Each CDR3 is given with its conserved first and last residue. The listing skips clone size in some rows; elsewhere it reads once, few, many or a size class.

>TRBV7-2|-
CASSLIPGANTEAFF
>TRBV6-5|-
CASRSHTGAYGYTF
>TRBV12-3/TRBV12-4|once
CASKPNRQGEQFF
>TRBV6-6|-
CASTPSSYNEQFF
>TRBV11-3|-
CASSPLASEQYF
>TRBV5-6|-
CASSLSSGVGEQFF
>TRBV5-4|few
CASSPGGQWVRYGGYTF
>TRBV6-2/TRBV6-3|-
CASSYVLAGGPWYF
>TRBV7-9|-
CASSFKRTNQETQYF
>TRBV18|few
CASSGTGMRNEQFF
>TRBV5-4|-
CASSLGLAGGENEQYF
>TRBV27|-
CASSAGGRSERPQYF
>TRBV7-9|-
CASSLNTGTEAFF
>TRBV4-1|few
CASSRDRANSPLHF
>TRBV7-2|-
CASSLGPSGAVQYF
>TRBV24-1|-
CATSDLLVNYGYTF
>TRBV30|-
CAWSVGGSYYGYTF
>TRBV5-1|-
CASSLGDRGEQYF
>TRBV5-1|-
CASSPFTGANVLTF
>TRBV9|-
CASSVDVQFTGELFF
>TRBV10-1|-
CASSEGRAGVRETQYF
>TRBV4-1|-
CASSQGGTGQETQYF
>TRBV6-1|-
CASSEFWTGLSPLHF
>TRBV18|-
CASSTSGGGTEAFF
>TRBV6-2/TRBV6-3|-
CASSYLASGVGEQFF
>TRBV4-3|-
CASSQGSGAPSTDTQYF
>TRBV28|-
CATPGQGVGSPLHF
>TRBV28|-
CASSQLFDTSGAYEQYF
>TRBV7-8|-
CASSPRTGSDTEAFF
>TRBV30|-
CAWSAGRAGAYNEQFF
>TRBV28|-
CASTIARAGQNYGYTF
>TRBV19|-
CASSLNQGWNTEAFF
>TRBV7-3|once
CASSLDNAPNEQFF
>TRBV28|-
CASSLWSRGQDTGELFF
>TRBV19|-
CASSTQRGNTEAFF
>TRBV12-5|once
CASGLGNRDSNQPQHF
>TRBV5-6|-
CASTAGTGSTDTQYF
>TRBV2|-
CASSPLGAYTEAFF
>TRBV5-4|few
CASSFGRGFVGRNEQFF
>TRBV7-7|-
CASSSGIAGSYNEQFF
>TRBV5-1|-
CASSFLAGGADTQYF
>TRBV7-6|-
CASSRPRGLAGKFYEQYF
>TRBV5-6|-
CASSLAGVTQYF
>TRBV20-1|-
CSASPGGGNEQFF
>TRBV3-1/TRBV3-2|-
CASSSLGAVTDTQYF
>TRBV28|few
CASRTLQGTASGTSYEQYF
>TRBV29-1|-
CSVQGLAGGLSGELFF
>TRBV5-1|-
CASSRTGNFHADTQYF
>TRBV5-3|-
CARGPQGAGVYGYTF
>TRBV14|-
CASSQDPRSEKLFF
>TRBV18|-
CASSPLTGSYEQYF